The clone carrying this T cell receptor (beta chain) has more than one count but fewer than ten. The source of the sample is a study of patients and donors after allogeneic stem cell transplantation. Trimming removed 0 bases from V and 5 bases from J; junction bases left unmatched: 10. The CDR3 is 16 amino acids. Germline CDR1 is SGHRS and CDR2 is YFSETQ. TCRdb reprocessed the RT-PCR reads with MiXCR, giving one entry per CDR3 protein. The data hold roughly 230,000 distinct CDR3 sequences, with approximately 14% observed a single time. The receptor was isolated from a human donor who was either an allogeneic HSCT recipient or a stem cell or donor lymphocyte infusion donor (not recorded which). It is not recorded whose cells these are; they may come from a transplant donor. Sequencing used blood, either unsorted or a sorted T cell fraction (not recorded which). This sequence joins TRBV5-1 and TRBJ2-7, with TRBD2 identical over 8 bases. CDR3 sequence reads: CASSLDAGGALDEQYF. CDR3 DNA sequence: TGCGCCAGCAGCTTGGACGCCGGGGGGGCGCTCGACGAGCAGTACTTC. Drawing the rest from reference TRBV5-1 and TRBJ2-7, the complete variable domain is KAGVTQTPRYLIKTRGQQVTLSCSPISGHRSVSWYQQTPGQGLQFLFEYFSETQRNKGNFPGRFSGRQFSNSRSEMNVSTLELGDSALYLCASSLDAGGALDEQYFGPGTRLTVT.